This TCR beta chain is drawn from a study of tumor T cells in aggressive B-cell lymphoma. Sequencing used immunoSEQ multiplex PCR; TCRdb keeps in-frame clones, though not all of them. The sample comprises 9,900 or so clones, about 93% of which are singletons, and about 2.9% rests with the top ten. CDR3 length: 19 residues. Per the germline V gene, CDR1 is SGHVS and CDR2 is FQNEAQ. J lost 1 base, V lost 2 bases, and 13 bases had no gene match. The chain has TRBV7-8 and TRBJ2-2; the match to TRBD1 covers 7 bases. The sequencing input was tumor tissue. This receptor was taken from an adult with diffuse large B cell lymphoma. The CDR3 DNA is TGTGCCAGCAGCTTACGTCCGGGACAGCGAATTAAGAACACCGGGGAGCTGTTTTTT. It translates to CASSLRPGQRIKNTGELFF.